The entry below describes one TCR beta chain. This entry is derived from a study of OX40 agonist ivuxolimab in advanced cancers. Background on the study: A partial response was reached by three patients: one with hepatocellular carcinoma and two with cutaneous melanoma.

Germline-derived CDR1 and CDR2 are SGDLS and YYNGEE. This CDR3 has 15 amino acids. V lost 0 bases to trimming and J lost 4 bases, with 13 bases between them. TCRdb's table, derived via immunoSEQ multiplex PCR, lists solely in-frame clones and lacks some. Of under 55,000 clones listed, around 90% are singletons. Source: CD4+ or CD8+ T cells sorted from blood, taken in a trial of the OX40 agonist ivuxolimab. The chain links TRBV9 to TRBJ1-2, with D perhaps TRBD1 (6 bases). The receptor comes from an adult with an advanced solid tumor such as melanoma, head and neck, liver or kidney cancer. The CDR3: CASSVGSGTIYGYTF. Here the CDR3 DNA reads TGTGCCAGCAGCGTAGGAAGTGGGACAATCTATGGCTACACCTTC.